One T cell receptor beta chain is described in this entry. The target antigen is unknown. The V segment lost 5 bases and the J segment 4 bases; nucleotides outside the gene matches: 9. Germline V gene lookup returns CDR1 DFQATT and CDR2 SNEGSKA (reference sequence). CDR3 size: 17 residues. The sample comes from a study of identical twins. All donors were healthy, and all were Caucasian. Study results and caveats: Analyses based on zero insertions could be partly confounded by invariant MAIT and iNKT cells. Within cord blood, abundant beta clonotypes carried fewer insertions, but memory repertoires showed no such trend.

Using its own MiXCR run on the 5' RACE reads, TCRdb lists one record per CDR3 protein. The table includes approximately 690,000 distinct CDR3 sequences, 5.5% to 6.5% detected once. The clonotype originates from a young man in good health. The chain uses TRBV20-1 and TRBJ2-1, with 15 positions matching TRBD2. The sequenced sample consisted of naive T cells sorted from blood. This CDR3 reads CSASGLAGGVVYNEQFF. The CDR3 DNA reads TGCAGTGCTTCCGGACTAGCGGGAGGGGTTGTATACAATGAGCAGTTCTTC.